This is a list of T cell receptor beta chains from one sample in a study of blood T cell repertoires in COVID-19. The assay was immunoSEQ multiplex PCR, and TCRdb's table has in-frame clones only and misses some. The sample includes over 110,000 clones, roughly 88% seen only once; the top ten take 1.5% to 2%. The sequencing sample was made of peripheral blood. The origin of the receptors is a woman aged 45-59 years with acute or convalescent COVID-19. The CDR3 runs from the conserved cysteine through the conserved F or W. D genes are given only for firm matches. Where a row states a size, it is once, few, many or the class of an expanded clone; other rows omit it.

- | TRBJ1-3 | - | TRBV12-3/TRBV12-4 | CASSPSRRDTIYF | TGTGCCAGCAGTCCATCGCGGCGCGACACCATATATTTT
TRBD2 | TRBJ2-3 | - | TRBV28 | CASSLSGTISTDTQYF | TGTGCCAGCAGTTTATCGGGGACTATAAGCACAGATACGCAGTATTTT
- | TRBJ1-1 | - | TRBV6-5 | CASIPPRGNTEAFF | TGTGCCAGCATTCCTCCCAGGGGGAACACTGAAGCTTTCTTT
TRBD2 | TRBJ2-2 | - | TRBV7-2 | CASSSGLAGGWGGELFF | TGTGCCAGCAGCTCGGGACTAGCGGGAGGTTGGGGCGGGGAGCTGTTTTTT
- | TRBJ2-1 | - | TRBV23-1 | CASSPLEYNEQFF | TGCGCCAGCAGTCCCTTGGAGTACAATGAGCAGTTCTTC
- | TRBJ2-5 | - | TRBV3-1/TRBV3-2 | CASTKVAGAWETQYF | TGTGCCAGTACGAAGGTGGCAGGGGCTTGGGAGACCCAGTACTTC
- | TRBJ2-1 | - | TRBV10-1 | CASSREGRGNEQFF | TGCGCCAGCAGTCGGGAGGGCAGGGGGAATGAGCAGTTCTTC
TRBD1 | TRBJ1-4 | - | TRBV18 | CASSPRQGKNEKLFF | TGTGCCAGCTCACCGCGACAGGGCAAGAATGAAAAACTGTTTTTT
TRBD1 | TRBJ1-1 | - | TRBV19 | CASSPLDRDVTEAFF | TGTGCCAGTAGCCCACTGGACAGGGATGTCACTGAAGCTTTCTTT
- | TRBJ2-7 | once | TRBV2 | CASSSMDSYEQYF | TGTGCCAGCAGTTCTATGGACAGCTACGAGCAGTACTTC
- | TRBJ2-3 | - | TRBV5-1 | CASSLEGASTDTQYF | TGCGCCAGCAGCTTGGAAGGGGCTAGCACAGATACGCAGTATTTT
TRBD2 | TRBJ2-3 | - | TRBV6-1 | CASSDRTSGGLGTDTQYF | TGTGCCAGCAGTGATCGGACTAGCGGGGGTCTGGGCACAGATACGCAGTATTTT
TRBD1 | TRBJ1-5 | - | TRBV27 | CASSTNRGLSNQPQHF | TGTGCCAGCAGTACGAACAGGGGGCTGAGCAATCAGCCCCAGCATTTT
- | TRBJ1-1 | - | TRBV20-1 | CSASTETEAFF | TGCAGTGCCTCGACGGAGACTGAAGCTTTCTTT
TRBD1 | TRBJ1-2 | - | TRBV4-2 | CASSQDLTGWYGYTF | TGTGCCAGCAGCCAAGATCTGACAGGGTGGTATGGCTACACCTTC
- | TRBJ1-2 | - | TRBV6-5 | CASSYQGLHYGYTF | TGTGCCAGCAGTTACCAGGGACTCCACTATGGCTACACCTTC
- | TRBJ1-3 | once | TRBV7-8 | CASSLGRTAGNTIYF | TGTGCCAGCAGCTTAGGAAGGACAGCAGGAAACACCATATATTTT
- | TRBJ1-2 | - | TRBV4-2 | CASSQGSDGYTF | TGTGCCAGCAGCCAAGGTTCAGATGGCTACACCTTC
- | TRBJ1-5 | - | TRBV19 | CASSKLEYSNQPQHF | TGTGCCAGTAGTAAATTAGAATATAGCAATCAGCCCCAGCATTTT
- | TRBJ2-1 | few | TRBV7-9 | CASFWGGHNEQFF | TGTGCCAGCTTTTGGGGGGGGCACAATGAGCAGTTCTTC
TRBD1 | TRBJ1-6 | - | TRBV19 | CASSATGATYNSPLHF | TGTGCCAGTAGTGCGACAGGGGCGACCTATAATTCACCCCTCCACTTT
- | TRBJ1-1 | - | TRBV2 | CASSPRRVGGNTEAFF | TGTGCCAGCAGTCCCAGGAGGGTGGGTGGGAACACTGAAGCTTTCTTT
TRBD1 | TRBJ2-7 | - | TRBV27 | CASSLRGQGSSYEQYF | TGTGCCAGCAGTTTAAGAGGACAGGGTAGCTCCTACGAGCAGTACTTC
TRBD1 | TRBJ1-1 | - | TRBV27 | CASHDRDRPNTEAFF | TGTGCCAGCCATGATAGGGACAGGCCGAACACTGAAGCTTTCTTT
- | TRBJ1-1 | - | TRBV5-1 | CASSLFLATEAFF | TGCGCCAGCAGCTTGTTTTTGGCTACTGAAGCTTTCTTT
- | TRBJ2-1 | few | TRBV7-9 | CASSPRIGLRSYNEQFF | TGTGCCAGCAGCCCTCGAATCGGACTCCGCTCCTACAATGAGCAGTTCTTC
- | TRBJ1-2 | few | TRBV5-1 | CASSLAGSTGDGYTF | TGCGCCAGCAGCTTGGCTGGGTCAACGGGGGACGGCTACACCTTC
- | TRBJ2-2 | - | TRBV2 | CAGQAGTGELFF | TGTGCCGGACAAGCGGGTACCGGGGAGCTGTTTTTT
- | TRBJ2-1 | - | TRBV5-1 | CASSLTGNNYNEQFF | TGCGCCAGCAGCTTGACGGGGAACAACTACAATGAGCAGTTCTTC
TRBD1 | TRBJ2-1 | - | TRBV5-3 | CARSLSRDRGYNEQFF | TGTGCCAGAAGCTTGTCCCGTGACAGGGGATACAATGAGCAGTTCTTC
- | TRBJ1-2 | once | TRBV20-1 | CSATANYGYTF | TGCAGTGCTACCGCGAACTATGGCTACACCTTC